Below are 17 T cell receptor beta chains sequenced from a single sample in a study of blood T cell repertoires in COVID-19. Clones were sequenced by immunoSEQ multiplex PCR, and TCRdb holds only the in-frame ones, with some missing. The sample carries roughly 150,000 clones, approximately 88% recorded once. The sequencing input was peripheral blood. The receptors were gathered from a man aged 60 to 69 with acute or convalescent COVID-19.

The chain links TRBV5-1 to TRBJ2-7; 12 bases are a match to TRBD2. Looked up from germline, CDR1 is SGHRS and CDR2 is YFSETQ. V was pared by 3 bases and J by 7 bases, with 5 bases of the junction left unmatched. The CDR3 is 14 residues long. CDR3 amino acids: CASSSTSGGGEQYF. CDR3 nucleotide sequence: TGCGCCAGCAGCTCGACTAGCGGGGGCGGGGAGCAGTACTTC.

The chain has TRBV7-2 and TRBJ1-1; 8 nucleotides align to TRBD1. J lost 3 bases, V lost 5 bases, and 2 bases had no gene match. Germline values: CDR1 SGHTA, CDR2 FQGNSA. The CDR3 covers 13 residues. This CDR3 reads CASSPDRDTEAFF. DNA for the CDR3: TGTGCCAGCAGCCCGGACAGGGACACTGAAGCTTTCTTT.

The rearrangement links TRBV18 to TRBJ1-5; no clear D. The V end was cut by 3 bases, the J end by 2 bases, with 8 bases between. The CDR3 length is 14 residues. The germline gives CDR1 KGHSH, CDR2 LQKENI. This chain's CDR3 is CASSPTSGNQPQHF. In nucleotides, the CDR3 is TGTGCCAGCTCACCCACCAGTGGCAATCAGCCCCAGCATTTT. Looking up the rest from reference TRBV18 and TRBJ1-5 gives the full variable domain: NAGVMQNPRHLVRRRGQEARLRCSPMKGHSHVYWYRQLPEEGLKFMVYLQKENIIDESGMPKERFSAEFPKEGPSILRIQQVVRGDSAAYFCASSPTSGNQPQHFGDGTRLSIL.

V usage is TRBV27 and J usage is TRBJ1-2, with D perhaps TRBD1 (5 bases). The CDR3 sequence is 13 residues long. V was trimmed by 6 bases and J by 6 bases, leaving 14 bases between them. Looked up from germline, CDR1 is MNHEY and CDR2 is SMNVEV (reference sequence). The CDR3 spells CASSSRVKDGYTF. As DNA, the CDR3 is TGTGCCAGCAGCTCCAGGGTAAAGGATGGCTACACCTTC.

The J gene is TRBJ1-5, the V gene TRBV7-9; D perhaps matches TRBD1 (6 bases). Trimming removed 3 bases at V and 1 base at J, with 7 bases between. The germline V gene has CDR1 SEHNR and CDR2 FQNEAQ (reference sequence). This CDR3 contains 14 residues. The CDR3 reads CASSLRGSNQPQHF. The CDR3 DNA reads TGTGCCAGCAGCTTGAGGGGGAGCAATCAGCCCCAGCATTTT.

The chain links TRBV7-2 to TRBJ1-1, with D possibly matching TRBD1 (5 bases). The CDR3 runs to 15 residues. Deletions cut 5 bases from V and 1 base from J, with 14 bases between. Germline V gene sequence: CDR1 SGHTA, CDR2 FQGNSA. CDR3 in amino acids: CASSALGARNTEAFF. CDR3 nucleotides: TGTGCCAGCAGCGCCCTAGGGGCGCGGAACACTGAAGCTTTCTTT.

The V and J genes are TRBV6-5 and TRBJ1-6, with D tentatively TRBD1 (5 bases). The CDR3 totals 12 residues. Deletions cut 8 bases from V and 14 bases from J, with 16 bases between. Per the germline V gene, CDR1 is MNHEY and CDR2 is SVGAGI. CDR3 DNA sequence: TGTGCCAGCTCAAGGGGCGAAGGGACCCTCCACTTT. Residues: CASSRGEGTLHF.

The chain employs TRBV5-4 and TRBJ2-7; D gene unclear. The germline V and J ends were trimmed by 5 bases and 5 bases, with 23 bases remaining between them. Germline V gene sequence: CDR1 SGHNT, CDR2 YYREEE (reference sequence). The CDR3 sequence is 16 residues long. The CDR3 sequence: CASRSGSQTSPNEQYF. For the CDR3, the DNA is TGTGCCAGCAGGTCAGGAAGCCAGACGAGTCCTAACGAGCAGTACTTC.

This clone was counted once. This sequence joins TRBV5-4 and TRBJ1-1; 9 nucleotides align to TRBD1. There are 15 residues in the CDR3. Germline values: CDR1 SGHNT, CDR2 YYREEE (reference sequence). V gave up 0 bases and J gave up 10 bases; unmatched junction bases: 10. The DNA of the CDR3 is TGTGCCAGCAGCTTGGAACAGGGGGCGCATATCGGAGCTTTCTTT. The encoded protein is CASSLEQGAHIGAFF.

This chain connects TRBV4-1 to TRBJ2-7; D is possibly TRBD2 (6 bases). Trimming removed 2 bases at V and 2 bases at J, with 16 bases between. The germline CDR1 and CDR2 sequences are MGHRA and YSYEKL. This CDR3 has 16 amino acids. For the CDR3, the DNA is TGCGCCAGCAGCCAAATTGGGTGGGCGGGGACCTACGAGCAGTACTTC. It is translated as CASSQIGWAGTYEQYF.

This chain links TRBV11-2 with TRBJ2-7, with TRBD1 identical over 10 bases. The germline gives CDR1 SGHAT, CDR2 FQNNGV. The CDR3 has 16 residues. V lost 5 bases to trimming and J lost 5 bases; unmatched junction nucleotides: 12. The CDR3 protein is CASSPETGTGANEQYF. The DNA for the CDR3 is TGTGCCAGCAGCCCAGAGACGGGGACAGGGGCCAACGAGCAGTACTTC.

This chain links TRBV10-3 with TRBJ2-3; D call uncertain. The V gene's germline CDR1 is ENHRY and CDR2 SYGVKD. V was shortened by 0 bases and J by 5 bases, with 3 bases between the two germline ends. There are 12 residues in the CDR3. The CDR3 loop is CAISESRDTQYF. The CDR3 DNA sequence: TGTGCCATCAGTGAGTCGAGAGATACGCAGTATTTT.

Concerning this clone: At one end, the junction sequence differs from germline, possibly due to a read error. This chain joins TRBV6-5 and TRBJ2-1; 7 bases agree with TRBD1. The CDR3 is made up of 14 amino acids. Germline lookup yields CDR1 MNHEY and CDR2 SVGAGI. The CDR3 DNA reads as TGTGCCAGCAGTACAGGGGTCCCGTACAGTGAGCAGTTCTTC. It is translated as CASSTGVPYSEQFF.

This clone was seen a few times. The CDR3 DNA reads TGTGCCAGCGTATCAGGGTTCAGGGGAAACTATGGCTACACCTTC. This encodes CASVSGFRGNYGYTF. This chain joins TRBV7-2 and TRBJ1-2; TRBD1 is a possible D gene (6 bases). Deletions cut 8 bases from V and 2 bases from J, with 18 bases between. Looked up from germline, CDR1 is SGHTA and CDR2 is FQGNSA. The CDR3 runs to 15 residues.

CDR3 sequence (DNA): TGCGCCAGCAATACGGGAACTAATGAAAAACTGTTTTTT. The encoded protein is CASNTGTNEKLFF. The V call is TRBV5-1, the J call TRBJ1-4; no firm D call. The CDR3 sequence is 13 residues long. The germline CDR1 and CDR2 sequences are SGHRS and YFSETQ. The V end lost 6 bases, the J end lost 1 base, and 7 bases lay between the germline ends.

The V call is TRBV19, the J call TRBJ1-2, with 7 bases lining up with TRBD1. The CDR3 is made up of 14 amino acids. The J segment lost 7 bases and the V segment lost 5 bases, leaving 10 bases of the junction unmatched. Germline CDR1 reads LNHDA; CDR2 reads SQIVND (reference sequence). The CDR3: CASSPRSTGSGYTF. CDR3 DNA: TGTGCCAGTAGTCCCCGCTCGACAGGGAGTGGCTACACCTTC.

V gene TRBV5-1 combines with J gene TRBJ2-3; D is unclear. V lost 6 bases to trimming and J lost 2 bases, with 10 bases between them. The germline gives CDR1 SGHRS, CDR2 YFSETQ. This CDR3 has 13 amino acids. CDR3 in DNA: TGCGCCAGCAAGACAACTTACACAGATACGCAGTATTTT. Translating gives CASKTTYTDTQYF.